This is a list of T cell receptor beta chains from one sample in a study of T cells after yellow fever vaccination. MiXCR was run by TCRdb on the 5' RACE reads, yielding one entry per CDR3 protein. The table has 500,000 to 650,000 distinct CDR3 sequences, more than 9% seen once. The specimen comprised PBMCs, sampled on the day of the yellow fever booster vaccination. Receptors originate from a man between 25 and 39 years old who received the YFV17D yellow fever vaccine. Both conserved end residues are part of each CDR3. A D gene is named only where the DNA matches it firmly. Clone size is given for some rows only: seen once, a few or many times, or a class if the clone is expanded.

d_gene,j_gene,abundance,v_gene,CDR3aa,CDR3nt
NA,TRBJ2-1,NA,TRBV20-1,CSARDLLPVPFF,TGCAGTGCTAGAGATCTCCTTCCCGTGCCGTTCTTC
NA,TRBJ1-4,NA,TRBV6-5,CASSSPPRDIGEKLFF,TGTGCCAGCAGTTCCCCCCCACGGGACATCGGTGAAAAACTGTTTTTT
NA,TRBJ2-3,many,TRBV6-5,CASSYSIGGTDTQYF,TGTGCCAGCAGTTACTCGATTGGAGGCACAGATACGCAGTATTTT
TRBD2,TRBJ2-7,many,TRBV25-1,CASSVPGLPAGQYF,TGTGCCAGCAGTGTACCGGGACTACCCGCGGGGCAGTACTTC
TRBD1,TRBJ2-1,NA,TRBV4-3,CASSLELRTGGNEQFF,TGCGCCAGCAGCCTAGAACTTAGGACAGGGGGCAATGAGCAGTTCTTC
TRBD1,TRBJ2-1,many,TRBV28,CASSRTRQGVYNEQFF,TGTGCCAGCTCCCGTACCCGACAGGGGGTCTACAATGAGCAGTTCTTC
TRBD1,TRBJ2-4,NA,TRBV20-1,CSARGTGQGVNIQYF,TGCAGTGCTAGAGGCACGGGACAGGGAGTAAACATTCAGTACTTC
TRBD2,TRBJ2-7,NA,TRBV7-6,CASSPTLADSYEQYF,TGTGCCAGCAGCCCAACTCTAGCGGACTCCTACGAGCAGTACTTC
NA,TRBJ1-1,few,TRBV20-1,CSARAGPLNTEAFF,TGCAGTGCTAGGGCCGGGCCCTTGAACACTGAAGCTTTCTTT
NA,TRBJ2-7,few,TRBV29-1,CSVEGGGPGYEQYF,TGCAGCGTTGAGGGAGGAGGGCCGGGCTACGAGCAGTACTTC
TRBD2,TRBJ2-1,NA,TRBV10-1,CASSEPGTTEQFF,TGCGCCAGCAGTGAACCTGGGACTACCGAGCAGTTCTTC
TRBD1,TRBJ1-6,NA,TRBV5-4,CASSSRQGHNSPLHF,TGTGCCAGCAGCTCACGACAGGGCCATAATTCACCCCTCCACTTT
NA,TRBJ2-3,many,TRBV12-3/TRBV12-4,CASSPRGSSTDTQYF,TGTGCCAGCAGCCCCAGGGGCTCTAGCACAGATACGCAGTATTTT
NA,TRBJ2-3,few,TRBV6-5,CATLVSDTQYF,TGTGCCACCCTAGTCTCAGATACGCAGTATTTT
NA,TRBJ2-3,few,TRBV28,CASSVAPAVTQYF,TGTGCCAGCAGTGTCGCCCCGGCGGTCACGCAGTATTTT
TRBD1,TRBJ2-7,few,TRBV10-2,CASSEGGHEQYF,TGCGCCAGCAGTGAAGGGGGCCACGAGCAGTACTTC
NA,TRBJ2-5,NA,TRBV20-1,CSAEPEQGHPEQETQYF,TGCAGTGCTGAGCCCGAGCAGGGCCACCCTGAGCAAGAGACCCAGTACTTC